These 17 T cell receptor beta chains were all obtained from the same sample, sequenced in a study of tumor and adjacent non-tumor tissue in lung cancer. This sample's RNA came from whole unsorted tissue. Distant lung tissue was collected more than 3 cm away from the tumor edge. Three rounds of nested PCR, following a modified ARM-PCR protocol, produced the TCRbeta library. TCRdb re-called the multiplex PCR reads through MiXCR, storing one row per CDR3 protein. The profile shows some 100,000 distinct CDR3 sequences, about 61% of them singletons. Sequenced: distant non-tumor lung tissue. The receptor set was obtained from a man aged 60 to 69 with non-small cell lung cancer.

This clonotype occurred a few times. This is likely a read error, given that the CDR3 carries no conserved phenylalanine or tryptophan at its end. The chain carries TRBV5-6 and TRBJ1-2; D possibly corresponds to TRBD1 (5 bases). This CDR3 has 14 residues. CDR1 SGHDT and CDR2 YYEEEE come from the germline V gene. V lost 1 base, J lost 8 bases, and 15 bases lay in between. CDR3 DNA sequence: TGTGCCAGCAGCTTGCCCAGCAGGGCGAGGGGCTACACCCTC. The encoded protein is CASSLPSRARGYTL.

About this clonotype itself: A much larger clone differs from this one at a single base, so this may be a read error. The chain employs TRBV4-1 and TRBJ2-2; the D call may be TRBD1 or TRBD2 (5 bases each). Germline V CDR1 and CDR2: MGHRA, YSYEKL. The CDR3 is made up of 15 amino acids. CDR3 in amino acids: CTSKPRDPNTGELFF. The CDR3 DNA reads TGCACCAGCAAACCCCGGGACCCGAACACCGGGGAGCTGTTTTTT.

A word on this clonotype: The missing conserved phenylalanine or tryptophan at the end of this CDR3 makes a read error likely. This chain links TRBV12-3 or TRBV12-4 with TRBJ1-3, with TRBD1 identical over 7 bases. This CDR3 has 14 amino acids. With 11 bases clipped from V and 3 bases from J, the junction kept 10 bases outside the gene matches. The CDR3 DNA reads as TGTGCCCTCAGTCAGGGGGGGGATGGAAACACCATATATCTT. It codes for CALSQGGDGNTIYL.

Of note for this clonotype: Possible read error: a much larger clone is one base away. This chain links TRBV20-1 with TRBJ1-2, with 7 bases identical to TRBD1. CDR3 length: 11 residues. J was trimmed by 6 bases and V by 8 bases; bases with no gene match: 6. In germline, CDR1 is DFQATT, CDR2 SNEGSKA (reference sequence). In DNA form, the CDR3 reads TGCAGTTCATATACAGGGGATGGCTACACCTTC. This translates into CSSYTGDGYTF.

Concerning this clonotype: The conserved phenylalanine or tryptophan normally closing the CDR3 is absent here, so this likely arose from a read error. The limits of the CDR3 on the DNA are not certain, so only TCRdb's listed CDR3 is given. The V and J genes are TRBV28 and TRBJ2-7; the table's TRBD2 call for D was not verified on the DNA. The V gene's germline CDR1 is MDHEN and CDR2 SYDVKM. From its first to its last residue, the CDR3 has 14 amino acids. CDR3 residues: CASKISGSSYEQYC.

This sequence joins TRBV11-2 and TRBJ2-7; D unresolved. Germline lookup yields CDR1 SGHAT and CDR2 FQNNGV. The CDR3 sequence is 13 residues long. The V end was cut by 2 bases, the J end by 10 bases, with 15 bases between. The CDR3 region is CASSLHRVGDQYF. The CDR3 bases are TGTGCCAGCAGCTTACATAGGGTCGGCGACCAGTACTTC.

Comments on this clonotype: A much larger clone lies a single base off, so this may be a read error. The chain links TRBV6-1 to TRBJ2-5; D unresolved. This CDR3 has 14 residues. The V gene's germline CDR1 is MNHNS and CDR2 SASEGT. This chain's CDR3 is CVSSESGWVHTQYF. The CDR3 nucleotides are TGTGTCAGCAGTGAATCCGGCTGGGTCCATACCCAGTACTTC.

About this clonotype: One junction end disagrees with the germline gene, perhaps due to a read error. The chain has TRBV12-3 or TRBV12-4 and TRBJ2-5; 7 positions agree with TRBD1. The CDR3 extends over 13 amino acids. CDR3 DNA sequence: TGTGCCAGCATTGCAGGGGGATCAGAGATCCAGTACTTC. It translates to CASIAGGSEIQYF.

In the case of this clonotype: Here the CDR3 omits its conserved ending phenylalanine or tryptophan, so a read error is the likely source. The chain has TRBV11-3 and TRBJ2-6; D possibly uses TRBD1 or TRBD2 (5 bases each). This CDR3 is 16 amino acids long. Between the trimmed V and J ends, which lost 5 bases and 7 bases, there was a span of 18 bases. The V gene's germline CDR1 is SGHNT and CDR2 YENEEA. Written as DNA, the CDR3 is TGTGCCAGCAGCAAAAGGGACGGGACGGTTGCCAACGTCCTGACTATC. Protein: CASSKRDGTVANVLTI.

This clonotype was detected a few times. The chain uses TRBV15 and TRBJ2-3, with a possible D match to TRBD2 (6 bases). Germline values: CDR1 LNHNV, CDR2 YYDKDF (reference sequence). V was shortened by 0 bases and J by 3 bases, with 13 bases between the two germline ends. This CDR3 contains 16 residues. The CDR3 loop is CATSRDGMEGTDTQYF. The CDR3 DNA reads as TGTGCCACCAGCAGAGATGGGATGGAGGGTACAGATACGCAGTATTTT. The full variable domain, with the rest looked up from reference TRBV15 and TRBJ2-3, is DAMVIQNPRYQVTQFGKPVTLSCSQTLNHNVMYWYQQKSSQAPKLLFHYYDKDFNNEADTPDNFQSRRPNTSFCFLDIRSPGLGDTAMYLCATSRDGMEGTDTQYFGPGTRLTVL.

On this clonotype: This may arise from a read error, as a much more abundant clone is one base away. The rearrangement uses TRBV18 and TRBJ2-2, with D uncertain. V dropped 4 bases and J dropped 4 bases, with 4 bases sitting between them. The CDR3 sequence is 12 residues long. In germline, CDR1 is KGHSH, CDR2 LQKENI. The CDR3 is CASSQSTGELFF. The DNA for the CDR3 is TGTGCCAGCTCACAGAGCACCGGGGAGCTGTTTTTT.

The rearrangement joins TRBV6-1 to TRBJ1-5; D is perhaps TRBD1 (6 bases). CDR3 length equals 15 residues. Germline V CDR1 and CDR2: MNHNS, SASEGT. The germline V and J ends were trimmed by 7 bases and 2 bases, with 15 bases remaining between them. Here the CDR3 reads CASIFLQGCNQPQHF. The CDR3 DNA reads TGTGCCAGCATCTTCCTACAGGGCTGCAATCAGCCCCAGCATTTT.

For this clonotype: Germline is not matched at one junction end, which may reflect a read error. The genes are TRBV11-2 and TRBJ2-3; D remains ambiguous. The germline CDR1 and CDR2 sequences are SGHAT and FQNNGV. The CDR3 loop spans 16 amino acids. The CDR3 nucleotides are TGTGCCAGCAGATCACAACCCCCCAGTAGCACAGATATGCAGTATTTT. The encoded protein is CASRSQPPSSTDMQYF. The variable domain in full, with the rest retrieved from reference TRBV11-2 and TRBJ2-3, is EAGVAQSPRYKIIEKRQSVAFWCNPISGHATLYWYQQILGQGPKLLIQFQNNGVVDDSQLPKDRFSAERLKGVDSTLKIQPAKLEDSAVYLCASRSQPPSSTDMQYFGPGTRLTVL.

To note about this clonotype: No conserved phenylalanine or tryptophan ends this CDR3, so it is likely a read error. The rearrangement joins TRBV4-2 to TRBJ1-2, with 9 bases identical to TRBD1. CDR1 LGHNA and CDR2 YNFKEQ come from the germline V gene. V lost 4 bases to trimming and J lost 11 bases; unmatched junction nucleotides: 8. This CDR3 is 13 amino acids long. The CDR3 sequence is CASSLDRGSGYTS. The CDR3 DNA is TGTGCCAGCAGCCTGGACAGGGGCTCTGGTTACACCTCC.

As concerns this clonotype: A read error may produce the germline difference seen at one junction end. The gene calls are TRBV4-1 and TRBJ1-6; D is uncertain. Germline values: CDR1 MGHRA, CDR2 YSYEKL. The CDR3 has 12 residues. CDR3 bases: TGCACCAGCGGCCAAGATGGGTCACCCCTCCACTTT. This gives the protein CTSGQDGSPLHF.

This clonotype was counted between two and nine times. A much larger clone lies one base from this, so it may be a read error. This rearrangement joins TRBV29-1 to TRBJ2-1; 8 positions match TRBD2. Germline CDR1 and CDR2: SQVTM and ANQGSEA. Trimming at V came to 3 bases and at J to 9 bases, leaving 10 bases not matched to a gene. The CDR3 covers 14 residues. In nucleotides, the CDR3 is TGCAGCGTTGAGATCGGCGGACTAGCCACTGAGCAGTTCTTC. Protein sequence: CSVEIGGLATEQFF.

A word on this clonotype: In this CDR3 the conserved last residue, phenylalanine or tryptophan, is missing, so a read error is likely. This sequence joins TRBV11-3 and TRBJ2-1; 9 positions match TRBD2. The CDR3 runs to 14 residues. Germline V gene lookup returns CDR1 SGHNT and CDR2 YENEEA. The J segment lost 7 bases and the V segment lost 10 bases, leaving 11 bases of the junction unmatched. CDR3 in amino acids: CAITWEGLANEQFL. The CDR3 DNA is TGTGCCATCACCTGGGAAGGACTAGCGAATGAGCAGTTCCTC.